The present TCR beta chain was sequenced within a study of control samples from healthy donors and cancer patients. Germline lookup yields CDR1 MNHEY and CDR2 SVGAGI. Trimming stripped 5 bases from V and 6 bases from J, with 8 bases between. The CDR3 is 12 amino acids. TCRdb keeps only in-frame clones here, not all; method: immunoSEQ multiplex PCR. The sample lists some 410,000 clones; around nine tenths were seen once. The sample was PBMCs. The V call is TRBV6-5, the J call TRBJ2-1; D is unclear. The TCR originated in a man in his forties or fifties with head and neck cancer. Here the CDR3 reads CASSPNRNEQFF. The CDR3 DNA reads TGTGCCAGCAGTCCTAATCGCAATGAGCAGTTCTTC.